This TCR beta chain was identified in a study of early T cells in non-severe SARS-CoV-2 infection. CDR3 length equals 12 residues. After removal of 5 bases from V and 12 bases from J, the junction contained 6 bases not matched to a gene. Germline assignment: CDR1 SGHDT and CDR2 YYEEEE. TCRdb processed the 5' RACE reads anew with MiXCR; each CDR3 protein has one entry. The repertoire holds 98,000 or so distinct CDR3 sequences, with about 12% as singletons. This clonotype appeared a few times. The chain recombines TRBV5-6 with TRBJ2-5, with TRBD2 matching 11 bases. Material: whole blood, obtained at baseline. The TCR originated in an adult who was a healthcare worker with PCR-confirmed SARS-CoV-2 infection or an uninfected control (not recorded which). CDR3 protein: CASRLSGRAEYF. The CDR3, as DNA: TGTGCCAGCAGACTTAGCGGGAGGGCCGAGTACTTC.